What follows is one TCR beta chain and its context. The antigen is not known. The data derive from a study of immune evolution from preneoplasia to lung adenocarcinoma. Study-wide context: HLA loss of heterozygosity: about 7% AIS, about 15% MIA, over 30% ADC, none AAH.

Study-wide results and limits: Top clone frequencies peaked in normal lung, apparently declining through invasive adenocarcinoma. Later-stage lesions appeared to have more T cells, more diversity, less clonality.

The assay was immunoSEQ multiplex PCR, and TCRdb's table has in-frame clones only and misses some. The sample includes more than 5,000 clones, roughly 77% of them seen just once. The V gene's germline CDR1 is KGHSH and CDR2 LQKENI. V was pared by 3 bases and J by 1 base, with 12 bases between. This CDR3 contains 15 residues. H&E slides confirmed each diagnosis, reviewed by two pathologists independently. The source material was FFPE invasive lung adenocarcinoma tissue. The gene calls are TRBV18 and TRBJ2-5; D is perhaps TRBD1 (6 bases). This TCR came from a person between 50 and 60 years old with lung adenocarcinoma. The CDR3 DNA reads TGTGCCAGCTCACCCCAGGGGTGGACCCAAGAGACCCAGTACTTC. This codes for CASSPQGWTQETQYF.